This entry lists 14 T cell receptor beta chains sequenced from one sample in a study of OX40 agonist ivuxolimab in advanced cancers. Sequenced by immunoSEQ multiplex PCR; TCRdb stores in-frame clones only, minus some. The sample yields about 79,000 clones, around 80% seen once. The sequences come from CD4+ or CD8+ T cells sorted from blood, collected in a trial of the OX40 agonist ivuxolimab. The receptors originated from an adult with an advanced solid tumor such as melanoma, head and neck, liver or kidney cancer.

The CDR3 loop is CASSGTGTGKNYEQYF. For the CDR3, the DNA is TGTGCCAGCAGTGGAACCGGGACAGGGAAAAACTACGAGCAGTACTTC. The chain carries TRBV6-1 and TRBJ2-7, with 9 positions matching TRBD1. In germline, CDR1 is MNHNS, CDR2 SASEGT. This CDR3 comprises 16 residues. The junction had 10 bases not matched to a gene; V was cut back by 4 bases and J by 3 bases.

This sequence joins TRBV28 and TRBJ2-2; 7 bases line up with TRBD1. The germline gives CDR1 MDHEN, CDR2 SYDVKM. The CDR3 covers 15 residues. V lost 5 bases to trimming and J lost 4 bases; unmatched junction nucleotides: 7. The CDR3 protein is CASSPRQGPTGELFF. DNA for the CDR3: TGTGCCAGCAGTCCCCGACAGGGACCCACCGGGGAGCTGTTTTTT.

The chain links TRBV6-5 to TRBJ1-2, with D hard to call. V lost 4 bases and J 6 bases, leaving 15 bases between the germline ends. Germline V CDR1 and CDR2: MNHEY, SVGAGI. The CDR3 runs 14 residues. DNA for the CDR3: TGTGCCAGCAGTTCGGCGCCAGGCTCCCATGGCTACACCTTC. Its translation is CASSSAPGSHGYTF.

This clone was counted a single time. V usage is TRBV6-5 and J usage is TRBJ2-2; D possibly corresponds to TRBD2 (6 bases). The CDR3 is 15 amino acids. Germline V gene lookup returns CDR1 MNHEY and CDR2 SVGAGI. V was trimmed by 6 bases and J by 1 base, leaving 12 bases between them. The CDR3 sequence: CASRRLEKNTGELFF. Written as DNA, the CDR3 is TGTGCCAGCAGGCGACTAGAGAAGAACACCGGGGAGCTGTTTTTT.

The V call is TRBV27, the J call TRBJ2-3; possibly TRBD2 for D (6 bases). V was trimmed by 4 bases and J by 2 bases, leaving 7 bases between them. The CDR3 runs 13 residues. From germline, CDR1 is MNHEY and CDR2 SMNVEV (reference sequence). CDR3 protein: CASSWRATDTQYF. The CDR3 bases are TGTGCCAGCAGTTGGAGGGCCACAGATACGCAGTATTTT.

The chain is built from TRBV7-2 and TRBJ1-1, with D perhaps TRBD1 (5 bases). The CDR3 loop spans 17 amino acids. V lost 5 bases, J lost 3 bases, and 22 bases lay in between. CDR1 is SGHTA and CDR2 is FQGNSA in the germline V gene. In nucleotides, the CDR3 is TGTGCCAGCAGCCCACGACAGCCCAATGCTCATGACACTGAAGCTTTCTTT. Its protein product is CASSPRQPNAHDTEAFF.

V usage is TRBV27 and J usage is TRBJ1-2; D is uncertain. Germline CDR1 MNHEY, CDR2 SMNVEV (reference sequence). V gave up 5 bases and J gave up 0 bases, with 16 bases separating them. The CDR3 extends over 16 amino acids. The chain's CDR3 is CASSPRSGLANYGYTF. The CDR3 coding sequence is TGTGCCAGCAGTCCCCGGTCTGGCCTAGCTAACTATGGCTACACCTTC.

This clone was seen just once. V gene TRBV30 combines with J gene TRBJ2-3; unclear D gene. Trimming removed 0 bases at V and 2 bases at J, with 3 bases between. The CDR3 runs to 12 residues. Germline CDR1 GTSNPN, CDR2 SVGIG (reference sequence). This CDR3 is CAWSVNTDTQYF. CDR3 nucleotides: TGTGCCTGGAGTGTGAACACAGATACGCAGTATTTT.

The gene calls are TRBV28 and TRBJ2-7; 11 positions agree with TRBD2. V lost 4 bases, J lost 5 bases, and 10 bases stayed unmatched. CDR3 size: 16 residues. Germline CDR1 reads MDHEN; CDR2 reads SYDVKM. CDR3 sequence (DNA): TGTGCCAGCAGTTCGCTCCGACTAGCGGGATTGGACGAGCAGTACTTC. This translates into CASSSLRLAGLDEQYF.

The gene calls are TRBV2 and TRBJ2-2; TRBD1 matches 8 bases. V shed 7 bases, J shed 6 bases, and the junction held 13 bases outside the gene matches. Germline assignment: CDR1 SNHLY and CDR2 FYNNEI. The CDR3 covers 16 residues. The CDR3 DNA sequence: TGTGCCAGCAAAGGTCCTGTGGACAGGGACGCCGGGGAGCTGTTTTTT. Its translation is CASKGPVDRDAGELFF.

This clone was found once. This chain connects TRBV4-1 to TRBJ2-7, with D hard to call. The CDR3 spans 14 residues. Trimming stripped 4 bases from V and 0 bases from J, with 10 bases between. The germline V gene has CDR1 MGHRA and CDR2 YSYEKL. The CDR3 reads CASSPDRSSYEQYF. In DNA form, the CDR3 reads TGCGCCAGCAGCCCGGACCGGAGCTCCTACGAGCAGTACTTC.

The chain employs TRBV2 and TRBJ2-7; 10 bases agree with TRBD1. CDR3 size: 15 residues. V lost 6 bases to trimming and J lost 4 bases; unmatched junction nucleotides: 9. Germline CDR1 SNHLY, CDR2 FYNNEI. CDR3 sequence: CASRLESGQGYEQYF. Written as DNA, the CDR3 is TGTGCCAGCAGGCTTGAATCGGGACAGGGGTACGAGCAGTACTTC.

The chain employs TRBV2 and TRBJ1-6; the match to TRBD1 covers 9 bases. The CDR3 has 15 residues. Per germline, CDR1 SNHLY and CDR2 FYNNEI. The V gene end was trimmed by 6 bases and the J gene end by 6 bases; junction bases not matched to a gene: 6. The CDR3 reads CASRIQGAGNSPLHF. In nucleotides, the CDR3 is TGTGCCAGCAGAATACAGGGGGCAGGTAATTCACCCCTCCACTTT. Together with reference TRBV2 and TRBJ1-6, the CDR3 gives the full variable domain: EPEVTQTPSHQVTQMGQEVILRCVPISNHLYFYWYRQILGQKVEFLVSFYNNEISEKSEIFDDQFSVERPDGSNFTLKIRSTKLEDSAMYFCASRIQGAGNSPLHFGNGTRLTVT.

This clone was seen a handful of times. This rearrangement joins TRBV4-1 to TRBJ1-4; D is perhaps TRBD1 (5 bases). V was cut by 1 base and J by 5 bases, with 20 bases left in between. The CDR3 loop spans 18 amino acids. CDR1 and CDR2 (germline): MGHRA, YSYEKL. CDR3 amino acids: CASSQGRGGNRQNEKLFF. For the CDR3, the DNA is TGCGCCAGCAGCCAAGGACGCGGCGGAAACAGGCAGAATGAAAAACTGTTTTTT.